This TCR beta chain was identified during a study of T cell repertoires in cytomegalovirus infection. Overall study: Recently identified HLA-C-restricted CMV epitopes were used, and well-studied HLA-B-restricted CMV epitopes were used as well. Indications of both CMV infection and matching HLA type were provided by public TCR beta signatures.

Study-wide results and limits: Identification of carriers of CMV plus the relevant HLA was performed using cumulative public TCR beta family frequency. In two of eight donors, the top clonotype was HLA-C-restricted CMV-specific.

In TCRdb, the reads were re-called with MiXCR into one record per CDR3 protein. The table shows 650,000 to 900,000 distinct CDR3 sequences, with around a third occurring only once. The CDR3 runs 14 residues. The germline V gene encodes CDR1 MGHRA and CDR2 YSYEKL. Remarks on this clonotype: Its antigen is unidentified. An end of the junction differs from the germline gene, which may be a read error.

V usage is TRBV4-1 and J usage is TRBJ1-6; a possible D gene is TRBD1 (5 bases). Material: cultured CD8+ T cells from PBMCs, obtained from culture after CMV antigen stimulation. The TCR sequence derives from a human donor in good health (CMV status not recorded). Some clones in this sample may be carry-over from other donors' samples. The CDR3 DNA sequence: TGCGCCAGCAGCCAAAACCCAGGGAATTCACCCCACCACTTT. The encoded protein is CASSQNPGNSPHHF.